This T cell receptor (beta chain) appears in the sequencing data of a study of blood T cell repertoires in COVID-19. Study summary: Acute and convalescent COVID-19 specimens originated in the United States, Italy and Spain.

Authors' data handling: Cell counts per sample came from amplifying reference gene primers. The protocol was immunoSEQ multiplex PCR, while the TCRdb copy is restricted to in-frame clones and leaves out a portion. V and J calls and clone size are given by that table; D and trimming were obtained from the DNA. This repertoire shows approximately 390,000 clones, 90% found once; its top ten account for about 7%. This CDR3 region has 16 residues. Trimming stripped 3 bases from V and 2 bases from J, with 14 bases between. Germline loops: CDR1 SGHRS, CDR2 YFSETQ. The TCR comes from a man between 18 and 29 years old with active or convalescent COVID-19. Sequences were obtained from peripheral blood. The chain combines TRBV5-1 with TRBJ2-2; maybe TRBD1 (7 bases). The CDR3 here is CASSSAGQINTGELFF. CDR3 bases: TGCGCCAGCAGCTCCGCGGGACAGATAAACACCGGGGAGCTGTTTTTT.